The rows below give T cell receptor beta chains drawn from one sample of a study of T-cell reconstitution after alpha-beta-depleted transplantation in children. TCRdb fed the PCR reads into MiXCR, producing one record per CDR3 protein. The table has about 300,000 distinct CDR3 sequences, over 7% seen once. The starting material was peripheral blood, obtained 360 days after TCRalphabeta/CD19-depleted stem cell transplant. Receptor source: a female patient aged 2-9 years who had a stem cell transplant for Fanconi anemia, so the T cells may come from the graft donor. The CDR3 runs from the conserved cysteine through the conserved F or W. The D gene is left open where the match is weak. Rows may omit the clone size; those that give it use once, few, many or a size class.

cdr3_nt cdr3_aa clone_size d_call j_call v_call
TGTGCCACCAGCAGAGATGCCGGGTCAACCGCCACCATATATTTT CATSRDAGSTATIYF many - TRBJ1-3 TRBV15
TGTGCCAGCAGCTTAACTGTGGGGCCCCCCTCCTACAATGAGCAGTTCTTC CASSLTVGPPSYNEQFF few - TRBJ2-1 TRBV7-3
TGCGCCAGCAGCCAATATAACCTGTTTGGGGGCGAGCAGTTCTTC CASSQYNLFGGEQFF few - TRBJ2-1 TRBV4-1
TGTGCCAGCAAAGGACAGGGTTCGGTGAACACTGAAGCTTTCTTT CASKGQGSVNTEAFF many TRBD1 TRBJ1-1 TRBV12-3/TRBV12-4
TGTGCCAGCAGATTCGGACGGCGGAGCTCCTACGAGCAGTACTTC CASRFGRRSSYEQYF many - TRBJ2-7 TRBV28
TGTGCCAGCAGCTTATTCCCTACCGAGACCCAGTACTTC CASSLFPTETQYF few - TRBJ2-5 TRBV7-7
TGTGCCAGCAAGCCAGCGGGGGGACTTGGATTGGAGACCCAGTACTTC CASKPAGGLGLETQYF many TRBD2 TRBJ2-5 TRBV2
TGCGCCAGCAGCCAAGGGACAGGGGGACCCCTTAGCTCTGGAAACACCATATATTTT CASSQGTGGPLSSGNTIYF many TRBD1 TRBJ1-3 TRBV4-3
TGTGCCAGCAGTTACCTTCTCCCTGGGGCAGAACTTTATACCACTGAAGCTTTCTTT CASSYLLPGAELYTTEAFF - - TRBJ1-1 TRBV6-5
TGTGCCAGCAGCTCCGATCCAGGGGGCTATGGCTACACCTTC CASSSDPGGYGYTF many TRBD1 TRBJ1-2 TRBV5-6
TGCGCCAGCAGCCACTGGACTAGCGCGATGTTCGCGAACACCGGGGAGCTGTTTTTT CASSHWTSAMFANTGELFF - TRBD2 TRBJ2-2 TRBV4-1
TGTGCCAGCAGCCTCCGGGACTCCCCTTCCAATGAGCAGTTCTTC CASSLRDSPSNEQFF - - TRBJ2-1 TRBV7-2
TGTGCCAGTTTACAGGGAGAGGGTGAGCAGTTCTTC CASLQGEGEQFF many - TRBJ2-1 TRBV13
TGTGCCAGCAGTGAAAAATTCCCCGAGGGATCCAATCAGCCCCAGCATTTT CASSEKFPEGSNQPQHF - - TRBJ1-5 TRBV6-1
TGTGCCAGCAGTGTGACAGGGGGGGATGATGGCTACACCTTC CASSVTGGDDGYTF - TRBD1 TRBJ1-2 TRBV2
TGTGCCACCAGCAGAGATAATCCAAGGGGGCGAGCTTTCTTT CATSRDNPRGRAFF - TRBD1 TRBJ1-1 TRBV15
TGTGCCAGCAGCTCGCCCCCCAGACTAGAGCAGTTCTTC CASSSPPRLEQFF many - TRBJ2-1 TRBV11-1
TGCAGTGCCAGAGGAGCGGGAGCCCCCAACATTCAGTACTTC CSARGAGAPNIQYF few TRBD2 TRBJ2-4 TRBV20-1
TGCGCCAGCAGCCCCTCGGATGCGGGTACGCAGTATTTT CASSPSDAGTQYF many - TRBJ2-3 TRBV5-1
TGTGCCAGCAGCCACAGGACTAAATCGGATACGCAGTATTTT CASSHRTKSDTQYF many - TRBJ2-3 TRBV7-3
TGTGCCAGCTCACCACTAACCACAGATACGCAGTATTTT CASSPLTTDTQYF - - TRBJ2-3 TRBV18
TGCGCCAGCAGCGCTTTACCCGGGACAGGGGTGGGTTACGAGCAGTACTTC CASSALPGTGVGYEQYF few TRBD1 TRBJ2-7 TRBV5-1
TGCAGTGCCCCGACTGCCCCGTACAATGAGCAGTTCTTC CSAPTAPYNEQFF few - TRBJ2-1 TRBV20-1
TGTGCCAGCAGTGTAGCGGGCACGCTCCACAATGAGCAGTTCTTC CASSVAGTLHNEQFF many TRBD2 TRBJ2-1 TRBV6-4
TGCGCCAGCAGCTTGGGAGGGACAGAAAATTCACCCCTCCACTTT CASSLGGTENSPLHF many TRBD1 TRBJ1-6 TRBV5-1
TGTGCCAGCAGTATTGGGGGTTCTGGAAACACCATATATTTT CASSIGGSGNTIYF - - TRBJ1-3 TRBV27
TGTGCCAGCAGCCACCCCTTGCAAGGGACCCAGTACTTC CASSHPLQGTQYF many - TRBJ2-5 TRBV3-1
TGTGCCAGCAGCCAAGATATTAGTAGCGGGGGGGCTTGGGATACGCAGTATTTT CASSQDISSGGAWDTQYF many TRBD2 TRBJ2-3 TRBV4-2
TGTGCCAGCGGACTAGCGGCCTACAATGAGCAGTTCTTC CASGLAAYNEQFF many TRBD2 TRBJ2-1 TRBV7-8
TGCGCCAGCAGCTTCCAGGGAGAGACCCAGTACTTC CASSFQGETQYF many - TRBJ2-5 TRBV5-1
TGTGCCAGCTCACCAACGGAGACGAACACCGGGGAGCTGTTTTTT CASSPTETNTGELFF many - TRBJ2-2 TRBV18
TGCGCCAGCAGCTTGAGGATCGAGACACCCTACGAGCAGTACTTC CASSLRIETPYEQYF many - TRBJ2-7 TRBV5-1
TGTGCCAGCAGCCCACCGGACTCACTAGCCAAAAACATTCAGTACTTC CASSPPDSLAKNIQYF many - TRBJ2-4 TRBV7-9
TGTGCCAGCAGTCCCCGGACTAGCGGGGGGCCGAGCACAGATACGCAGTATTTT CASSPRTSGGPSTDTQYF few TRBD2 TRBJ2-3 TRBV2
TGTGCCAGGTCCCCTACCTTCAGGGGAACCCACGAGCAGTACTTC CARSPTFRGTHEQYF many - TRBJ2-7 TRBV14
TGCGCCAGCAGCTTAAACAGGGGAGGTGAGCAGTTCTTC CASSLNRGGEQFF many - TRBJ2-1 TRBV5-1
TGCGCCAGCAGCTTGGTACAGGGCAACTATGGCTACACCTTC CASSLVQGNYGYTF - - TRBJ1-2 TRBV5-1
TGTGCCAGCAGCCCGGTCGGCAGGGGGCAAGCTAACTATGGCTACACCTTC CASSPVGRGQANYGYTF few TRBD1 TRBJ1-2 TRBV3-1
TGTGCCAGCAGTGTTGAGGGGATACTAGCGGGGGACTACAATGAGCAGTTCTTC CASSVEGILAGDYNEQFF many TRBD2 TRBJ2-1 TRBV6-1
TGCAGTGCTAGCGGCCACTACAACAGTGAGCAGTTCTTC CSASGHYNSEQFF many - TRBJ2-1 TRBV20-1
TGCGCCAGCAGCCCGGCGCCTGAAGCTTTCTTT CASSPAPEAFF - - TRBJ1-1 TRBV5-1
TGTGCCAGCGAAGGGTTGAGATCCTACAATGAGCAGTTCTTC CASEGLRSYNEQFF many - TRBJ2-1 TRBV6-2/TRBV6-3
TGTGCCAGCAGCCCAGGGGGAAACGAGGGCTACACCTTC CASSPGGNEGYTF - TRBD1 TRBJ1-2 TRBV12-3/TRBV12-4
TGCAGTGCGCCGGACAGGACTAGCACAGATACGCAGTATTTT CSAPDRTSTDTQYF many TRBD1 TRBJ2-3 TRBV20-1
TGTGCCAGCAGCTCCGTCCGCGCCATATATTTT CASSSVRAIYF few - TRBJ1-3 TRBV11-2
TGTGCCAGCAGTTATAAGGTTTCGGGTACGCAGTATTTT CASSYKVSGTQYF many - TRBJ2-3 TRBV6-5
TGCAGTGCCAGACCTAGGTATCCCTACGAGCAGTACTTC CSARPRYPYEQYF - - TRBJ2-7 TRBV20-1
TGTGCCAGCAGCCTGTTCTTTTCGGCTGGACGGGGTGCCTTTCAGCAGTTCTTC CASSLFFSAGRGAFQQFF many - TRBJ2-1 TRBV3-1
TGTGCCAGCAGCCAATACGATAGGGGGGACGGGGAGACCCAGTACTTC CASSQYDRGDGETQYF few - TRBJ2-5 TRBV3-1
TGCAGCGTCGGACTAGCGGGAGGGTTACAAGAGACCCAGTACTTC CSVGLAGGLQETQYF many TRBD2 TRBJ2-5 TRBV29-1
TGTGCCAGCAGCCAAGAGGTCGCCGTCAATGAGCAGTTCTTC CASSQEVAVNEQFF many - TRBJ2-1 TRBV14
TGTGCCAGCAGTCCCATAAGACTCAATGAGCAGTTCTTC CASSPIRLNEQFF many - TRBJ2-1 TRBV6-2/TRBV6-3
TGTGCCAGCAGCCAAGGACCCGGGGACTATGGCTACACCTTC CASSQGPGDYGYTF - - TRBJ1-2 TRBV3-1
TGCGCCAGCAGCCAAGCTGGAATGACAGGGGACGGCTACACCTTC CASSQAGMTGDGYTF - TRBD1 TRBJ1-2 TRBV4-3
TGCAGTTCCAAGGGCGGGGTGGATACGCAGTATTTT CSSKGGVDTQYF many - TRBJ2-3 TRBV20-1
TGTGCCAGCAGCCAGGGGGCTTGGACTGAAGCTTTCTTT CASSQGAWTEAFF few - TRBJ1-1 TRBV3-1
TGCGCCAGCAGCTACCTCAGGGGGCGCGGGGAGACCCAGTACTTC CASSYLRGRGETQYF few TRBD1 TRBJ2-5 TRBV5-1
TGCAGCGTTGGTCGGGGGCAGAATAGATATGAGCAGTTCTTC CSVGRGQNRYEQFF many - TRBJ2-1 TRBV29-1
TGTGCCAGCAGTGGGAGGGGGAACACTGAAGCTTTCTTT CASSGRGNTEAFF - - TRBJ1-1 TRBV2